The 11 T cell receptor beta chains listed next were all sequenced from one sample in a study of cytomegalovirus exposure and HLA in healthy donors. Some clones are missing from TCRdb's copy, which holds only in-frame ones; the method was immunoSEQ multiplex PCR. Of about 170,000 clones in the sample, about 83% were seen once. The sequenced sample was PBMCs. These TCRs come from a woman aged 30 to 39 in good health and CMV-seronegative.

J is TRBJ1-1 and V is TRBV20-1; D gene uncertain. Trimming stripped 4 bases from V and 1 base from J, with 4 bases between. Germline V CDR1 and CDR2: DFQATT, SNEGSKA (reference sequence). The CDR3 sequence is 11 residues long. The CDR3 region has the DNA TGCAGTGCTAATCGGAACACTGAAGCTTTCTTT. Its translation: CSANRNTEAFF.

The gene calls are TRBV6-1 and TRBJ2-7; 8 positions agree with TRBD1. V was clipped by 6 bases and J by 5 bases; unmatched bases: 6. This CDR3 region has 13 residues. CDR1 is MNHNS and CDR2 is SASEGT in the germline V gene. The CDR3 loop is CASSLDRDNEQYF. DNA for the CDR3: TGTGCCAGCAGCCTGGACAGGGACAACGAGCAGTACTTC.

This clone was detected once. The chain combines TRBV29-1 with TRBJ1-1, with TRBD1 identical over 9 bases. The CDR3 contains 12 residues. Unmatched junction bases numbered 2, after V lost 6 bases and J lost 3 bases. CDR1 and CDR2 (germline): SQVTM, ANQGSEA. DNA for the CDR3: TGCAGCGTCCGACAGGGGGACACTGAAGCTTTCTTT. Protein sequence: CSVRQGDTEAFF.

In its sample, this clone was seen once. The genes are TRBV10-3 and TRBJ2-3; D is possibly TRBD1 (5 bases). The germline V gene encodes CDR1 ENHRY and CDR2 SYGVKD. CDR3 size: 14 residues. The V end was cut by 6 bases, the J end by 6 bases, with 16 bases between. CDR3 nucleotides: TGTGCCATCAGCCAACAGGATGGGTTCGATACGCAGTATTTT. Residues: CAISQQDGFDTQYF.

The chain links TRBV7-2 to TRBJ2-1; D possibly corresponds to TRBD2 (6 bases). Between the trimmed V and J ends, which lost 7 bases and 0 bases, there was a span of 16 bases. The CDR3 covers 16 residues. In germline, CDR1 is SGHTA, CDR2 FQGNSA. The CDR3 DNA sequence: TGTGCCAGCACAGTTCAAGCGGGCCACTCCTACAATGAGCAGTTCTTC. Residues: CASTVQAGHSYNEQFF.

The chain has TRBV5-1 and TRBJ2-7; a possible D gene is TRBD1 (6 bases). Germline V gene data show CDR1 as SGHRS and CDR2 as YFSETQ. V was trimmed by 4 bases and J by 1 base, leaving 12 bases between them. This CDR3 is 14 amino acids long. CDR3 region: CASSRLQGSYEQYF. The CDR3 DNA is TGCGCCAGCAGCCGATTACAGGGATCCTACGAGCAGTACTTC.

The rearrangement joins TRBV4-1 to TRBJ1-5, with TRBD1 identical over 8 bases. Germline CDR1 reads MGHRA; CDR2 reads YSYEKL. CDR3 length: 16 residues. Trimming at V came to 5 bases and at J to 0 bases, leaving 6 bases not matched to a gene. This CDR3 reads CASSEGTGVSNQPQHF. The CDR3 nucleotides are TGCGCCAGCAGCGAAGGGACAGGAGTTAGCAATCAGCCCCAGCATTTT.

The rearrangement links TRBV5-1 to TRBJ2-2; tentative D call: TRBD2 (5 bases). Germline CDR1 SGHRS, CDR2 YFSETQ. Trimming removed 3 bases at V and 1 base at J, with 13 bases between. The CDR3 is 16 residues long. Here the CDR3 DNA reads TGCGCCAGCAGCTCCGAGGTACTAGAGAACACCGGGGAGCTGTTTTTT. This gives the protein CASSSEVLENTGELFF.

The chain combines TRBV6-5 with TRBJ2-1; 8 bases are a match to TRBD1. The V segment lost 6 bases and the J segment 6 bases; nucleotides outside the gene matches: 10. This CDR3 has 15 residues. CDR1 is MNHEY, CDR2 SVGAGI, per germline. The CDR3 protein is CASRGSGTGINEQFF. In DNA form, the CDR3 reads TGTGCCAGCAGGGGGTCCGGGACAGGTATCAATGAGCAGTTCTTC.

V and J are TRBV5-1 and TRBJ1-2; 9 nucleotides agree with TRBD1. V was pared by 3 bases and J by 6 bases, with 6 bases of the junction left unmatched. CDR1 and CDR2 from the germline V gene are SGHRS and YFSETQ. The length of the CDR3 is 14 residues. Here the CDR3 reads CASSSGQGGNGYTF. In DNA form, the CDR3 reads TGCGCCAGCAGCTCGGGACAGGGAGGGAATGGCTACACCTTC.

The chain combines TRBV9 with TRBJ2-2, with D tentatively TRBD2 (6 bases). V lost 0 bases and J lost 0, with 12 bases in between. In germline, CDR1 is SGDLS, CDR2 YYNGEE. This CDR3 has 17 amino acids. The CDR3 loop reads CASSVGGSGANTGELFF. CDR3 DNA sequence: TGTGCCAGCAGCGTAGGGGGTAGCGGCGCGAACACCGGGGAGCTGTTTTTT.